The next 30 T cell receptor beta chains were all read from a single sample in a study of T cell responses to AZD1222 COVID-19 vaccine. Sequenced by immunoSEQ multiplex PCR; TCRdb stores in-frame clones only, minus some. The sample yields roughly 100,000 clones, 85% to 90% seen once. The specimen comprised peripheral blood, sampled on day 0 of AZD1222 vaccination. These receptors came from an adult in good health.

The J gene is TRBJ1-2, the V gene TRBV19; 9 bases are shared with TRBD1. The CDR3 totals 15 residues. CDR1 and CDR2 (germline): LNHDA, SQIVND (reference sequence). V was clipped by 6 bases and J by 8 bases; unmatched bases: 13. Here the CDR3 DNA reads TGTGCCAGTAGCCCCGACGGGACAGGGCGGCGGGGCTACACCTTC. Encoded protein: CASSPDGTGRRGYTF.

This chain joins TRBV7-2 and TRBJ1-1; TRBD1 might be the D (6 bases). Trimming pared 3 bases from V and 6 bases from J, leaving 11 bases between. The CDR3 has 13 amino acids. Germline V gene sequence: CDR1 SGHTA, CDR2 FQGNSA. CDR3 amino acids: CASSLEQGSEAFF. As DNA, the CDR3 is TGTGCCAGCAGCTTGGAACAGGGATCTGAAGCTTTCTTT.

V is TRBV28 and J is TRBJ2-1; perhaps D is TRBD1 or TRBD2 (5 bases each). CDR3 size: 13 residues. The germline V and J ends were trimmed by 11 bases and 6 bases, with 17 bases remaining between them. Germline-derived CDR1 and CDR2 are MDHEN and SYDVKM. The CDR3 DNA reads as TGTGCCCTGGGGGAGTCTCGGGGCAATGAGCAGTTCTTC. Translated, it gives CALGESRGNEQFF.

The CDR3 loop reads CSVEFPAGGGLGDTQYF. The CDR3 DNA is TGCAGCGTTGAATTCCCTGCTGGCGGGGGACTGGGGGATACGCAGTATTTT. The gene calls are TRBV29-1 and TRBJ2-3; 7 positions match TRBD2. V was pared by 2 bases and J by 6 bases, with 17 bases of the junction left unmatched. There are 17 residues in the CDR3. Germline CDR1 and CDR2: SQVTM and ANQGSEA.

V and J are TRBV6-5 and TRBJ1-1; possible D gene TRBD1, 6 bases. This CDR3 is 16 amino acids long. Trimming removed 0 bases at V and 1 base at J, with 12 bases between. Germline CDR1 reads MNHEY; CDR2 reads SVGAGI. The chain's CDR3 is CASSYSIYRENTEAFF. CDR3 sequence (DNA): TGTGCCAGCAGTTACTCGATATACAGGGAGAACACTGAAGCTTTCTTT.

V gene TRBV27 combines with J gene TRBJ2-3, with 8 bases lining up with TRBD1. The V segment lost 0 bases and the J segment 6 bases; nucleotides outside the gene matches: 17. Germline V gives CDR1 MNHEY, CDR2 SMNVEV (reference sequence). The CDR3 consists of 19 residues. The CDR3 is CASSLSAPEWTGQSDTQYF. The CDR3 region has the DNA TGTGCCAGCAGTTTATCAGCTCCGGAATGGACAGGGCAATCGGATACGCAGTATTTT.

The table lists this clone with a count of one. Sequence at one end of the junction differs from germline and may be a read error. V usage is TRBV3-1 (or the pseudogene TRBV3-2) and J usage is TRBJ1-1; D gene ambiguous. Germline CDR1 LGHDT, CDR2 YNNKEL (reference sequence). This CDR3 has 13 residues. CDR3 residues: CASRQGQIGQAFF. CDR3 DNA: TGTGCCAGCAGACAAGGCCAGATCGGCCAAGCTTTCTTT.

The gene calls are TRBV7-9 and TRBJ1-1, with 8 bases identical to TRBD1. Germline CDR1 and CDR2: SEHNR and FQNEAQ (reference sequence). V trimming: 0 bases; J trimming: 5 bases; junction bases outside the gene matches: 8. This CDR3 region has 16 residues. CDR3 sequence reads: CASSLASGTGGTEAFF. The CDR3 DNA follows: TGTGCCAGCAGCTTAGCGTCGGGGACAGGCGGTACTGAAGCTTTCTTT.

The chain recombines TRBV6-5 with TRBJ1-6; D is unclear. This CDR3 spans 13 amino acids. Germline assignment: CDR1 MNHEY and CDR2 SVGAGI. V was pared by 6 bases and J by 6 bases, with 9 bases between. CDR3 bases: TGTGCCAGCAGGTCAAGGTCTAATTCACCCCTCCACTTT. Protein sequence: CASRSRSNSPLHF.

The V gene is TRBV9, the J gene TRBJ2-5; 15 bases are shared with TRBD2. Germline-derived CDR1 and CDR2 are SGDLS and YYNGEE. After removal of 2 bases from V and 2 bases from J, the junction contained 1 base not matched to a gene. CDR3 length: 16 residues. The CDR3 spells CASSVGTSGGQETQYF. CDR3 DNA: TGTGCCAGCAGCGTTGGGACTAGCGGGGGGCAAGAGACCCAGTACTTC.

The chain joins TRBV24-1 to TRBJ2-1; D is unresolved. CDR1 KGHDR and CDR2 SFDVKD come from the germline V gene. The CDR3 is 12 residues long. Trimming shortened V by 1 base and J by 5 bases, and 2 bases separated the two germline ends. This chain's CDR3 is CATSDFNNEQFF. The CDR3 DNA follows: TGTGCCACCAGTGATTTTAACAATGAGCAGTTCTTC.

This chain joins TRBV9 and TRBJ2-2, with TRBD1 matching over 8 bases. This CDR3 contains 15 residues. Germline CDR1 and CDR2: SGDLS and YYNGEE. V trimming: 4 bases; J trimming: 5 bases; junction bases outside the gene matches: 7. CDR3 nucleotide sequence: TGTGCCAGCAGCACCCGACAGGGGTGGACCGGGGAGCTGTTTTTT. Translating gives CASSTRQGWTGELFF.

The V and J genes are TRBV6-5 and TRBJ1-1; maybe TRBD1 (5 bases). Germline lookup yields CDR1 MNHEY and CDR2 SVGAGI. The CDR3 spans 14 residues. Trimming stripped 11 bases from V and 0 bases from J, with 16 bases between. This CDR3 is CASGTGTVNTEAFF. The CDR3 nucleotides read TGTGCCTCGGGTACGGGGACTGTGAACACTGAAGCTTTCTTT.

V gene TRBV6-6 combines with J gene TRBJ2-5; possibly TRBD2 for D (5 bases). Trimming pared 6 bases from V and 5 bases from J, leaving 19 bases between. The germline V gene encodes CDR1 MNHNY and CDR2 SVGAGI (reference sequence). CDR3 length: 15 amino acids. The DNA for the CDR3 is TGTGCCAGCAGCCCTGATGGAGGCCTCGGGGAGACCCAGTACTTC. This codes for CASSPDGGLGETQYF.

The chain joins TRBV6-5 to TRBJ2-1; 7 nucleotides match TRBD2. The CDR3 has 13 amino acids. J was trimmed by 7 bases and V by 6 bases; bases with no gene match: 6. Germline V gives CDR1 MNHEY, CDR2 SVGAGI. The CDR3 reads CASRSAGSNEQFF. Written as DNA, the CDR3 is TGTGCCAGCAGGTCAGCGGGATCTAATGAGCAGTTCTTC.

V gene TRBV10-1 combines with J gene TRBJ2-5; D remains unclear. V lost 2 bases to trimming and J lost 1 base, with 5 bases between them. Germline V CDR1 and CDR2: WNHNN, SYGVQD (reference sequence). This CDR3 has 13 residues. CDR3: CASSENIQETQYF. CDR3 nucleotide sequence: TGCGCCAGCAGTGAGAACATCCAAGAGACCCAGTACTTC.

The genes are TRBV6-2 or TRBV6-3 and TRBJ2-5; D is tentatively TRBD1 or TRBD2 (6 bases each). Germline loops: CDR1 MNHEY, CDR2 SVGEGT. CDR3 length: 15 amino acids. V was shortened by 7 bases and J by 5 bases, with 20 bases between the two germline ends. The CDR3 DNA is TGTGCCAGCAACCCAATGAGAGGGGGACTGGAGACCCAGTACTTC. Residues: CASNPMRGGLETQYF.

The rearrangement joins TRBV2 to TRBJ1-5; 8 bases align to TRBD1. The CDR3 is 13 amino acids. V dropped 5 bases and J dropped 7; count of bases not matched to a gene: 4. Germline lookup yields CDR1 SNHLY and CDR2 FYNNEI. The CDR3 sequence is CASSPTGEQPQHF. The DNA of the CDR3 is TGTGCCAGCAGTCCGACAGGGGAACAGCCCCAGCATTTT.

The J gene is TRBJ1-5, the V gene TRBV6-2 or TRBV6-3, with D tentatively TRBD1 (5 bases). Trimming left V 6 bases short and J 6 bases short, with 24 bases between. Germline CDR1 is MNHEY and CDR2 is SVGEGT. This CDR3 has 17 residues. The CDR3, as DNA: TGTGCCAGCAGCGAAGCCTTGGGGCAGTTTGGAGGTCAGCCCCAGCATTTT. Translation: CASSEALGQFGGQPQHF.

CDR3 protein: CASSLVEQYF. CDR3 in DNA: TGTGCCAGCAGTCTCGTCGAGCAGTACTTC. The gene calls are TRBV27 and TRBJ2-7; unclear D gene. Trimming took 5 bases from V and 6 from J, leaving 5 bases between them. Germline values: CDR1 MNHEY, CDR2 SMNVEV (reference sequence). CDR3 length: 10 residues.

This rearrangement joins TRBV9 to TRBJ2-7, with 8 nucleotides matching TRBD2. The V gene end was trimmed by 3 bases and the J gene end by 2 bases; junction bases not matched to a gene: 7. Germline V lookup: CDR1 SGDLS, CDR2 YYNGEE. This CDR3 region has 15 residues. CDR3 loop: CASSGGLASPYEQYF. The DNA for the CDR3 is TGTGCCAGCAGCGGAGGACTAGCTTCCCCCTACGAGCAGTACTTC.

J is TRBJ1-2 and V is TRBV6-2 or TRBV6-3; 10 bases line up with TRBD1. Losses at the gene ends were 5 bases for V and 3 bases for J; bases not matched to a gene: 3. From germline, CDR1 is MNHEY and CDR2 SVGEGT. The CDR3 totals 14 residues. The CDR3 reads CASSQDRGHYGYTF. For the CDR3, the DNA is TGTGCCAGCAGTCAAGACAGGGGGCACTATGGCTACACCTTC.

The chain is built from TRBV6-5 and TRBJ1-1; the D gene is possibly TRBD1 (5 bases). The CDR3 has 12 amino acids. The germline gives CDR1 MNHEY, CDR2 SVGAGI. V shed 6 bases and J shed 6 bases, with 11 bases lying between them. CDR3 loop: CASSGGFAEAFF. CDR3 DNA: TGTGCCAGCAGCGGGGGTTTTGCTGAAGCTTTCTTT.

The V and J genes are TRBV2 and TRBJ1-1, with no clear D. Germline V gene sequence: CDR1 SNHLY, CDR2 FYNNEI. The CDR3 has 13 residues. The V gene lost 6 bases and the J gene lost 4 bases, with 12 bases spanning the gap. CDR3 in amino acids: CASRPQVGTEAFF. DNA of the CDR3: TGTGCCAGCAGGCCGCAAGTCGGCACTGAAGCTTTCTTT.

The V and J genes are TRBV29-1 and TRBJ2-3; 8 bases line up with TRBD2. Unmatched junction bases numbered 10, after V lost 4 bases and J lost 4 bases. Germline V gives CDR1 SQVTM, CDR2 ANQGSEA. The CDR3 covers 15 residues. The CDR3 bases are TGCAGCGTTGTATCCAGCGGGGGTTCTGCAGATACGCAGTATTTT. This encodes CSVVSSGGSADTQYF.

The genes are TRBV5-5 and TRBJ1-2; 8 bases map to TRBD1. The trim removed 2 bases at V and 14 bases at J, leaving 11 bases unmatched. Germline V gene lookup returns CDR1 SGHKS and CDR2 YYEKEE (reference sequence). This CDR3 is 13 amino acids long. CDR3 sequence: CASSFSGQGGPTF. CDR3 in DNA: TGTGCCAGCAGCTTTTCCGGACAGGGAGGACCGACCTTC.

The chain employs TRBV2 and TRBJ2-3; D tentatively reads TRBD1 or TRBD2 (5 bases each). The CDR3 extends over 14 amino acids. Germline-derived CDR1 and CDR2 are SNHLY and FYNNEI. Trimming took 5 bases from V and 0 from J, leaving 9 bases between them. CDR3 DNA sequence: TGTGCCAGCAGTTTATGGGGGAGCACAGATACGCAGTATTTT. As protein: CASSLWGSTDTQYF.

The chain combines TRBV5-1 with TRBJ1-1; D is uncertain. The V gene's germline CDR1 is SGHRS and CDR2 YFSETQ. The CDR3 is 14 amino acids. Trimming shortened V by 4 bases and J by 2 bases, and 12 bases separated the two germline ends. The CDR3 DNA follows: TGCGCCAGCAGCAAGGGCAGCGCAAACACTGAAGCTTTCTTT. This sequence encodes CASSKGSANTEAFF.

V and J are TRBV27 and TRBJ2-3; tentatively, D is TRBD1 (5 bases). The CDR3 runs to 13 residues. Trimming shortened V by 2 bases and J by 6 bases, and 9 bases separated the two germline ends. Germline V gene lookup returns CDR1 MNHEY and CDR2 SMNVEV (reference sequence). CDR3 region: CASSLKGWDTQYF. The CDR3 nucleotides read TGTGCCAGCAGTTTAAAGGGGTGGGATACGCAGTATTTT.

This clone was seen a single time. This chain links TRBV13 with TRBJ1-1, with 7 bases aligning to TRBD1. Germline CDR1 PRHDT, CDR2 FYEKMQ (reference sequence). The J segment lost 7 bases and the V segment lost 4 bases, leaving 3 bases of the junction unmatched. The CDR3 runs 12 residues. The CDR3 loop reads CASSSHRGEAFF. The DNA of the CDR3 is TGTGCCAGCAGCTCGCACAGGGGTGAAGCTTTCTTT.